The clone carrying this T cell receptor (beta chain) was seen at least ten times. Its antigen is not known. The data stem from a study of T cell repertoires in cytomegalovirus infection. Turning to the study itself: Evidence of both CMV infection and a matching HLA type came from public TCR beta signatures.

MiXCR was run by TCRdb on the reads, yielding one entry per CDR3 protein. The data contain hundreds of thousands of distinct CDR3 sequences, roughly 15% of them singletons. Overall study findings and caveats: What dominated the ex vivo response were HLA-C-restricted CMV-specific TCR beta clonotypes. Summed public TCR beta family frequency identified CMV carriers bearing the relevant HLA.

The CDR3 is made up of 12 amino acids. V dropped 3 bases and J dropped 3 bases, with 4 bases sitting between them. Looked up from germline, CDR1 is LGHDT and CDR2 is YNNKEL (reference sequence). Input material: PBMCs. The receptor's source is a human donor in good health (CMV status not recorded). Some clones in this sample may be carry-over from other donors' samples. The gene calls are TRBV3-1 and TRBJ2-3; D remains ambiguous. The CDR3 region is CASSQVTDTQYF. The DNA of the CDR3 is TGTGCCAGCAGCCAGGTTACAGATACGCAGTATTTT.